A single sample gave rise to the 19 T cell receptor beta chains below, sequenced in a study of regulatory T cells in long-lasting Graves disease. In building TCR beta libraries, iRepertoire HTBI primers were used together with Arm-PCR of CDR3 regions. Each CDR3 protein is one row after TCRdb ran MiXCR on the multiplex PCR reads. The sample lists about 500,000 distinct CDR3 sequences; around 12% were seen once. Time point described: newly diagnosed GD, antithyroid drugs for less than 3 months. TCR sequences were obtained from RNA taken from PBMCs. These same data were also listed under a study on T cells in Graves' hyperthyroidism and ophthalmopathy.

The sequenced sample was peripheral blood mononuclear cells (PBMCs), obtained at new diagnosis, from a patient treated with antithyroid drugs. Every receptor here comes from a woman under 40 with Graves disease.

This clonotype was detected many times. With a much larger clone just one base away, this may be a read error. The rearrangement uses TRBV2 and TRBJ2-3, with 12 bases that match TRBD2. The CDR3 totals 15 residues. Unmatched junction bases numbered 5, after V lost 5 bases and J lost 5 bases. Germline-derived CDR1 and CDR2 are SNHLY and FYNNEI. The chain's CDR3 is CASSRTSGIVDTQYF. The DNA of the CDR3 is TGTGCCAGCAGTCGGACTAGCGGGATTGTAGATACGCAGTATTTT.

The chain combines TRBV7-2 with TRBJ2-4; D not resolved. Trimming took off 0 bases at V and 2 bases at J, with 11 bases between the two ends. The CDR3 is 16 residues long. CDR1 is SGHTA and CDR2 is FQGNSA in the germline V gene. The CDR3 coding sequence is TGTGCCAGCAGCTTAGCCGCCGCGGTTACCAAAAACATTCAGTACTTC. Amino acids: CASSLAAAVTKNIQYF.

With regard to this clonotype: With a much larger clone just one base away, this may be a read error. The chain couples TRBV6-9 to TRBJ2-5; D possibly corresponds to TRBD2 (5 bases). V was cut by 3 bases and J by 5 bases, with 19 bases left in between. Germline V gene lookup returns CDR1 MNHGY and CDR2 SVAAGI. The CDR3 sequence is 16 residues long. The CDR3 bases are TGTGCCAGCAGTTACTCGAAGACTGGCGGGCCGGAGACCCAGTACTTC. Translated, it gives CASSYSKTGGPETQYF.

This clonotype occurred many times. V and J are TRBV12-3 or TRBV12-4 and TRBJ2-2, with D unresolved. This CDR3 is built from 14 residues. V was shortened by 6 bases and J by 5 bases, with 13 bases between the two germline ends. The DNA for the CDR3 is TGTGCCAGCAGAATTGGTAGGCGGACCGGGGAGCTGTTTTTT. Residues: CASRIGRRTGELFF.

This clonotype was observed many times. Here the CDR3 reads CASSPDRIAKNIQYF. Written as DNA, the CDR3 is TGTGCCAGCAGCCCTGACAGGATAGCCAAAAACATTCAGTACTTC. The chain has TRBV7-8 and TRBJ2-4; D possibly corresponds to TRBD1 (6 bases). Trimming removed 5 bases from V and 0 bases from J, with 11 bases in between. Per germline, CDR1 SGHVS and CDR2 FQNEAQ. The CDR3 has 15 residues.

This clonotype was detected ten times or more. This chain joins TRBV2 and TRBJ2-2; 8 bases map to TRBD1. The CDR3 spans 15 residues. V shed 6 bases and J 1 base; nucleotides not matched to a gene: 4. Germline CDR1 SNHLY, CDR2 FYNNEI. CDR3 region: CASRGTGGNTGELFF. The CDR3, as DNA: TGTGCCAGCAGAGGGACAGGAGGGAACACCGGGGAGCTGTTTTTT.

The rearrangement links TRBV19 to TRBJ2-7; the match to TRBD2 covers 9 bases. Trimming cost V 3 bases and J 6 bases; bases outside gene matches: 6. CDR1 LNHDA and CDR2 SQIVND come from the germline V gene (reference sequence). The CDR3 loop spans 14 amino acids. The DNA of the CDR3 is TGTGCCAGTAGTATTATGGGACTAGCTTCCGAGCAGTACTTC. It specifies CASSIMGLASEQYF.

This clonotype has at least ten counts. For the CDR3, the DNA is TGTGCCAGCAGTTTGGGGCTAGCCGAGCAGTACTTC. The encoded protein is CASSLGLAEQYF. The rearrangement uses TRBV28 and TRBJ2-7; the D call may be TRBD1 or TRBD2 (5 bases each). Germline lookup yields CDR1 MDHEN and CDR2 SYDVKM. The CDR3 has 12 amino acids. Trimming shortened V by 3 bases and J by 6 bases, and 9 bases separated the two germline ends.

The sample holds many counts of this clonotype. The V and J genes are TRBV7-2 and TRBJ1-5, with 8 bases lining up with TRBD1. Germline V gene sequence: CDR1 SGHTA, CDR2 FQGNSA. The CDR3 is 17 residues long. J was trimmed by 2 bases and V by 1 base; bases with no gene match: 7. The CDR3 sequence is CASSLEPTGGGNQPQHF. DNA for the CDR3: TGTGCCAGCAGCTTAGAACCCACAGGGGGTGGCAATCAGCCCCAGCATTTT.

This clonotype has at least ten counts. This chain links TRBV30 with TRBJ1-5, with TRBD1 as a possible D gene (6 bases). The V and J ends lost 2 bases and 0 bases respectively, with 8 bases between them. CDR1 and CDR2 (germline): GTSNPN, SVGIG (reference sequence). The CDR3 spans 14 residues. CDR3 in amino acids: CAWSQGNSNQPQHF. CDR3 DNA: TGTGCCTGGAGTCAGGGGAATAGCAATCAGCCCCAGCATTTT.

Only a few counts were recorded for this clonotype. The rearrangement uses TRBV19 and TRBJ1-2; 7 nucleotides align to TRBD1. V shed 4 bases, J shed 2 bases, and the junction held 7 bases outside the gene matches. The CDR3 has 15 amino acids. Germline V gene sequence: CDR1 LNHDA, CDR2 SQIVND (reference sequence). DNA of the CDR3: TGTGCCAGTAGTACCCGACAGGGAACGAACTATGGCTACACCTTC. Translated: CASSTRQGTNYGYTF.

In its sample, this clonotype was seen a few times. The chain links TRBV19 to TRBJ1-1, with TRBD1 identical over 7 bases. Germline CDR1 LNHDA, CDR2 SQIVND (reference sequence). J gave up 4 bases and V 6 bases, and 8 bases lay outside the gene matches. CDR3 size: 14 residues. CDR3 nucleotide sequence: TGTGCCAGTAGATATGAAGGGGGCCCCACTGAAGCTTTCTTT. This codes for CASRYEGGPTEAFF. Filled out from reference TRBV19 and TRBJ1-1, the complete variable domain reads DGGITQSPKYLFRKEGQNVTLSCEQNLNHDAMYWYRQDPGQGLRLIYYSQIVNDFQKGDIAEGYSVSREKKESFPLTVTSAQKNPTAFYLCASRYEGGPTEAFFGQGTRLTVV.

The V gene is TRBV2, the J gene TRBJ1-4, with 9 positions matching TRBD1. The CDR3 is 18 amino acids. The V and J ends lost 7 bases and 0 bases, in that order; junction bases with no gene match: 12. The V gene's germline CDR1 is SNHLY and CDR2 FYNNEI. The DNA for the CDR3 is TGTGCCAGCATCAGAACGGGGACAGGGAGGGCAACTAATGAAAAACTGTTTTTT. This codes for CASIRTGTGRATNEKLFF.

Concerning this clonotype: A far larger clone is a single base away, which makes a read error likely. This chain uses TRBV2 with TRBJ2-1; 10 bases fit TRBD1. The germline V gene encodes CDR1 SNHLY and CDR2 FYNNEI. Germline trimming cut 6 bases from V and 10 bases from J; bases unmatched to any gene: 9. There are 14 residues in the CDR3. The CDR3 nucleotides are TGTGCCAGCAGCTGGACAGGGGGGTCCTACGAGCAGTTCTTC. Translating it yields CASSWTGGSYEQFF.

There are many counts of this clonotype. V gene TRBV7-9 combines with J gene TRBJ1-2, with unresolved D. CDR1 and CDR2 (germline): SEHNR, FQNEAQ (reference sequence). V gave up 3 bases and J gave up 2 bases, with 10 bases separating them. CDR3 size: 14 residues. This CDR3 reads CASSFLDVNYGYTF. As DNA, the CDR3 is TGTGCCAGCAGCTTTCTTGATGTGAACTATGGCTACACCTTC.

The J gene is TRBJ1-6, the V gene TRBV20-1; a weak D match, TRBD1 (6 bases). CDR1 and CDR2 from the germline V gene are DFQATT and SNEGSKA (reference sequence). Trimming took 6 bases from V and 10 from J, leaving 19 bases between them. The CDR3 sequence is 14 residues long. The CDR3 loop is CSAPRGTGGSPLHF. CDR3 DNA: TGCAGTGCCCCCAGGGGTACGGGGGGCTCACCCCTCCACTTT.

A remark on this clonotype: One end of the junction fails to match germline, which may point to a read error. The CDR3, as DNA: TGTGCCAGCAGCTTAAGTGTAATGGGAGGAAACACCATGTATTTT. It encodes CASSLSVMGGNTMYF. The gene calls are TRBV7-2 and TRBJ1-3; D remains unclear. This CDR3 contains 15 residues. Germline V gene data show CDR1 as SGHTA and CDR2 as FQGNSA.

The J gene is TRBJ2-5, the V gene TRBV6-5, with D possibly TRBD1 on 6 matching bases. V was trimmed by 2 bases and J by 0 bases, leaving 10 bases between them. CDR1 MNHEY and CDR2 SVGAGI come from the germline V gene. The CDR3 covers 15 residues. The CDR3 bases are TGTGCCAGCAGTTACCTAGCAGGGGACCAAGAGACCCAGTACTTC. Encoded protein: CASSYLAGDQETQYF.

There are many counts of this clonotype. The rearrangement uses TRBV29-1 and TRBJ1-1, with D tentatively TRBD1 (5 bases). The CDR3 has 16 residues. Germline assignment: CDR1 SQVTM and CDR2 ANQGSEA. V shed 4 bases and J shed 8 bases, with 26 bases lying between them. CDR3 DNA: TGCAGCGTTGTGGGCAGGGAGTTGGACCCGGGGAAGGAAGCTTTCTTT. Translating it yields CSVVGRELDPGKEAFF.